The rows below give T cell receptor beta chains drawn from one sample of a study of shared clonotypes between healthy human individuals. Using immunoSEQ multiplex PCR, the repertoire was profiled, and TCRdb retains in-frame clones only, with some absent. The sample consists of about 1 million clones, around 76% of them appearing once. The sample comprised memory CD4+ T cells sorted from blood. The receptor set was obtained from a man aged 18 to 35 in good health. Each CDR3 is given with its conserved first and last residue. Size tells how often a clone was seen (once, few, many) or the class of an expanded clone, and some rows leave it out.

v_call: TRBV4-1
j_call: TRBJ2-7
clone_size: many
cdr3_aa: CASSQERRTETYEQYF

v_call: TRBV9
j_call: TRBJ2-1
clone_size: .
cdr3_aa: CASNEGFSYNEQFF

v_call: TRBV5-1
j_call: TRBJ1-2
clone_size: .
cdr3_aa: CASSPRLTGAHYGYTF

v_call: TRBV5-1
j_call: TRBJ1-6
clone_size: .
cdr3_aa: CASSLASERNSPLHF

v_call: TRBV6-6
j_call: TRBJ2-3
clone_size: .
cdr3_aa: CASSGLAPSTDTQYF

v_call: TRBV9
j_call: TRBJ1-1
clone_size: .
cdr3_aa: CASSADGLWAEAFF

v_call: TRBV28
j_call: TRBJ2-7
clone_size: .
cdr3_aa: CASSLARGLGEQYF

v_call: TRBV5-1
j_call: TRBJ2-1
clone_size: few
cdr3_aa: CASSFRPAGEKTYEQFF

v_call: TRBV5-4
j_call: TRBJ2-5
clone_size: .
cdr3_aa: CASSRIGAGETTETQYF

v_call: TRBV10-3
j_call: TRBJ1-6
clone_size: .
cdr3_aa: CAIRAQNSPLHF

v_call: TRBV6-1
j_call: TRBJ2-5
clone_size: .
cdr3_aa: CASRDRVEETQYF

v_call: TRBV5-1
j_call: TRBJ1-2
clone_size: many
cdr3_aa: CASSPLSGPTNYGYTF

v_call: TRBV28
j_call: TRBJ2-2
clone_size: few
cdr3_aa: CASSSGLAGRANTGELFF

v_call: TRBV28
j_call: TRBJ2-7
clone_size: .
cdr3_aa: CASSAPGHSYEQYF

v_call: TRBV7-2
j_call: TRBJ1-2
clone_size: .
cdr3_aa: CASSKGQGYGYTF

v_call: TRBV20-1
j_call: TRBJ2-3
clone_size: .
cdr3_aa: CSASGPDTQYF

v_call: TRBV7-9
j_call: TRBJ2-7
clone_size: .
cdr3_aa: CASSFTGVYEQYF

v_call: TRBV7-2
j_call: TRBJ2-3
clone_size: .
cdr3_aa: CASSPRTGANTDTQYF

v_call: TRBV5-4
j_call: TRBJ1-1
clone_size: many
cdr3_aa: CASSFGQGGRNTEAFF

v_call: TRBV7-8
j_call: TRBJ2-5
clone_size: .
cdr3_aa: CASSLALGAGEETQYF

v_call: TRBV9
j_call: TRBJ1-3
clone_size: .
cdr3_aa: CASSYSGSGNTIYF

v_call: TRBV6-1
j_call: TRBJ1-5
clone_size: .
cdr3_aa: CASRSDGGWDQPQHF

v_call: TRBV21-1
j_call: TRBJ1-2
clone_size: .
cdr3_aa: CASSEGGHDNYGYTF

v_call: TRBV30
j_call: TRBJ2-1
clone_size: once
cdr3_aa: CAWSKGRLMGEQFF

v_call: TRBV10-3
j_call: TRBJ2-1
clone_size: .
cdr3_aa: CAISEGDYRPYNEQFF

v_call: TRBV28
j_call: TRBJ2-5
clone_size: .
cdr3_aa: CASSLIRSAETQYF

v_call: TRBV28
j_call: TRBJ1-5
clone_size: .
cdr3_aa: CASRVPQGGQPQHF

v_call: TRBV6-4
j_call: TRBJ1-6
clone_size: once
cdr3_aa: CASRKTASDNSPLHF

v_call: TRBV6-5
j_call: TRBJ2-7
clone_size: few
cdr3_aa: CASSYDYEQYF